This T cell receptor beta chain emerged from a study of T cells in Graves' hyperthyroidism and ophthalmopathy. The table lists this clonotype with many counts. With 6 bases clipped from V and 0 bases from J, the junction kept 7 bases outside the gene matches. The CDR3 covers 15 residues. Looked up from germline, CDR1 is MNHEY and CDR2 is SVGAGI. Regions amplified from RNA transcripts were the TCR beta CDR3 regions. Carried out on the TCR CDR3, a first-round RT-PCR used the HTBI primer set. TCRdb re-called the multiplex PCR reads through MiXCR, storing one row per CDR3 protein. The table records roughly 500,000 distinct CDR3 sequences, 46% of them present only once.

The material sequenced was peripheral blood or thyroid tissue (not recorded which). The chain links TRBV6-5 to TRBJ1-1; 7 nucleotides line up with TRBD1. This clonotype was sampled from an adult woman with Graves' disease, either hyperthyroidism or ophthalmopathy (not recorded which). CDR3 in DNA: TGTGCCAGCAGGGCGAGCGGGACAGTGAACACTGAAGCTTTCTTT. Protein: CASRASGTVNTEAFF.